The entry that follows covers one TCR beta chain sequence. The antigen is not known. The sample is drawn from a study of CD8 T cells in Susac syndrome. When the RNA was reverse transcribed, random hexamers were used with an input of roughly 0.45 to 1 ug. Amplification of the TCR beta CDR3 was carried out by immunoSEQ multiplex PCR, which spanned a total of 54 Vbeta and 13 Jbeta segments. MiXCR, applied by TCRdb to the immunoSEQ multiplex PCR reads, yields one record per CDR3 protein. This table holds 130,000 to 150,000 distinct CDR3 sequences, nearly 95% found once. Study findings and constraints: Individuals included in the TCR sequencing and HLA analysis were acknowledged by the study to be relatively few in number.

The CDR3 runs 15 residues. Germline V gene sequence: CDR1 SQVTM, CDR2 ANQGSEA. The study sequenced TCR beta in blood CD8+ and CD4+ T cells. TEMRA cells were FACS-enriched, and CD8+ and CD4+ T cells were isolated negatively. The receptor comes from a human donor in good health. Sequences were obtained from CD8+ T cells from PBMCs. The chain links TRBV29-1 to TRBJ1-1; 7 positions match TRBD1. The CDR3 DNA is TGCAGTATTACAGGGGACACTTTCATGAACACTGAAGCTTTCTTT. Amino acids: CSITGDTFMNTEAFF.